These 19 T cell receptor beta chains came from one sample sequenced in a study of cytomegalovirus exposure and HLA in healthy donors. The PCR used 60 Vbeta and 13 Jbeta primers. Measured with immunoSEQ multiplex PCR; TCRdb has only the in-frame clones, and not every one. Of 200,000 or so clones in the sample, around 83% were seen once. Material: PBMCs. The receptor set was obtained from a woman aged 50 to 65 in good health and CMV-seropositive.

This rearrangement joins TRBV19 to TRBJ1-6; 9 nucleotides line up with TRBD1. The CDR3 is 14 residues long. Germline trimming cut 2 bases from V and 14 bases from J; bases unmatched to any gene: 7. The germline gives CDR1 LNHDA, CDR2 SQIVND (reference sequence). The CDR3, as DNA: TGTGCCAGTAGTATATTGGGGACAGGGTCGGCCCTCCACTTT. Amino acids: CASSILGTGSALHF.

The chain couples TRBV5-1 to TRBJ2-5, with TRBD1 identical over 7 bases. Unmatched junction bases numbered 7, after V lost 4 bases and J lost 7 bases. Germline V CDR1 and CDR2: SGHRS, YFSETQ. The CDR3 consists of 13 residues. The CDR3 sequence is CASSRISGGTQYF. The CDR3 bases are TGCGCCAGCAGCCGCATATCAGGGGGGACCCAGTACTTC.

The chain is built from TRBV5-1 and TRBJ1-1, with TRBD1 as a possible D gene (6 bases). Per germline, CDR1 SGHRS and CDR2 YFSETQ. Trimming left V 0 bases short and J 3 bases short, with 12 bases between. The CDR3 contains 15 residues. The CDR3 DNA follows: TGCGCCAGCAGCTTGGAGGGGGGGGAGGACACTGAAGCTTTCTTT. Translated, it gives CASSLEGGEDTEAFF.

The chain recombines TRBV30 with TRBJ2-5; 15 bases are shared with TRBD2. With V trimmed by 2 bases and J by 2 bases, 3 bases remained unmatched. Germline assignment: CDR1 GTSNPN and CDR2 SVGIG (reference sequence). The CDR3 spans 16 residues. DNA of the CDR3: TGTGCCTGGAGTTCAGGACTAGCGGGAGGGCAAGAGACCCAGTACTTC. Protein: CAWSSGLAGGQETQYF.

On this clone itself: One end of the junction varies from germline; a read error may be responsible. The rearrangement links TRBV7-9 to TRBJ2-2, with 7 nucleotides matching TRBD1. The CDR3 is 16 residues long. CDR1 SEHNR and CDR2 FQNEAQ come from the germline V gene (reference sequence). The CDR3 DNA sequence: TGTTCCAGCACCTCTATGGGACAGATTAACACCGGGGAGCTGTTTTTT. This translates into CSSTSMGQINTGELFF.

The chain combines TRBV5-1 with TRBJ2-1; 11 bases map to TRBD2. This CDR3 spans 19 amino acids. Trimming removed 2 bases from V and 0 bases from J; junction bases left unmatched: 10. Germline assignment: CDR1 SGHRS and CDR2 YFSETQ. CDR3 in amino acids: CASSFTGTSGYYSYNEQFF. Here the CDR3 DNA reads TGCGCCAGCAGCTTTACCGGGACTAGCGGCTACTACTCCTACAATGAGCAGTTCTTC.

V gene TRBV7-6 combines with J gene TRBJ2-3, with 12 bases lining up with TRBD2. The CDR3 has 15 residues. Trimming cost V 5 bases and J 4 bases; bases outside gene matches: 4. Germline V gene sequence: CDR1 SGHVS, CDR2 FNYEAQ. The CDR3: CASSRLAGVADTQYF. CDR3 sequence (DNA): TGTGCCAGCAGCCGACTAGCGGGAGTCGCAGATACGCAGTATTTT.

Regarding this clone: An end of the junction differs from the germline gene, which may be a read error. The chain recombines TRBV7-9 with TRBJ2-2; TRBD2 might be the D (6 bases). This CDR3 is built from 13 residues. CDR1 and CDR2 from the germline V gene are SEHNR and FQNEAQ (reference sequence). The CDR3 reads CSSSLGGSGELFF. As DNA, the CDR3 is TGTTCCAGCAGCTTAGGAGGGTCCGGGGAGCTGTTTTTT.

This CDR3 is CASSQDPSGTDTQYF. The CDR3 nucleotides read TGTGCCAGCAGTCAGGACCCTAGCGGCACAGATACGCAGTATTTT. The chain uses TRBV6-5 and TRBJ2-3, with D possibly TRBD2 on 6 matching bases. Germline V gene data show CDR1 as MNHEY and CDR2 as SVGAGI. Trimming left V 5 bases short and J 1 base short, with 13 bases between. This CDR3 has 15 residues.

The rearrangement joins TRBV2 to TRBJ2-2; maybe TRBD1 (6 bases). Trimming left V 6 bases short and J 6 bases short, with 11 bases between. This CDR3 is built from 13 residues. Germline CDR1 SNHLY, CDR2 FYNNEI. In DNA, the CDR3 is TGTGCCAGCAGATCGGACAGTCCCGGGGAGCTGTTTTTT. Translating gives CASRSDSPGELFF.

The rearrangement uses TRBV18 and TRBJ2-2, with 8 bases that match TRBD2. Germline trimming cut 8 bases from V and 5 bases from J; bases unmatched to any gene: 7. Germline V CDR1 and CDR2: KGHSH, LQKENI. This CDR3 is built from 14 residues. The CDR3 region has the DNA TGTGCCAGCGTCCGGGGGGGCCTGACCGGGGAGCTGTTTTTT. Protein: CASVRGGLTGELFF.

This sequence joins TRBV6-5 and TRBJ2-3, with 9 nucleotides matching TRBD2. Germline CDR1 reads MNHEY; CDR2 reads SVGAGI. The CDR3 is made up of 15 amino acids. Trimming removed 4 bases from V and 5 bases from J; junction bases left unmatched: 7. Here the CDR3 DNA reads TGTGCCAGCAGTTCCGCGGGGGGGCGGGTAGATACGCAGTATTTT. Protein sequence: CASSSAGGRVDTQYF.

The chain uses TRBV10-3 and TRBJ2-5, with 9 bases matching TRBD1. Germline assignment: CDR1 ENHRY and CDR2 SYGVKD. The CDR3 spans 14 residues. Trimming took 0 bases from V and 4 from J; bases not matched to a gene: 0. The CDR3 DNA sequence: TGTGCCATCAGTGAGTCACAGGGGGCAGAGACCCAGTACTTC. It is translated as CAISESQGAETQYF.

This clone was detected only once. The chain combines TRBV21-1 with TRBJ2-7; TRBD1, the table's D call, lacks a check against the DNA. TRBV21-1 is assigned pseudogene status. There are 13 residues in the CDR3. Here the CDR3 reads CASSKGQPYEQYF. The CDR3 DNA is TGTGCCAGCAGCAAGGGACAGCCCTACGAGCAGTACTTC.

The J gene is TRBJ1-5, the V gene TRBV27; D is possibly TRBD1 (5 bases). The germline V gene encodes CDR1 MNHEY and CDR2 SMNVEV (reference sequence). Trimming shortened V by 3 bases and J by 10 bases, and 13 bases separated the two germline ends. This CDR3 is built from 13 residues. In nucleotides, the CDR3 is TGTGCCAGCAGTTTTGATGTCGGGGGTCCCCAGCATTTT. Amino acids: CASSFDVGGPQHF.

As for this clone: This sample also contains other DNA sequences that code for the same CDR3. V and J are TRBV11-3 and TRBJ2-1, with D possibly being TRBD2 (6 bases). Germline CDR1 and CDR2: SGHNT and YENEEA. The CDR3 runs to 14 residues. The V end was cut by 1 base, the J end by 2 bases, with 6 bases between. The CDR3 loop reads CASSLGGAYNEQFF. CDR3 sequence (DNA): TGTGCCAGCAGCTTAGGGGGGGCCTACAATGAGCAGTTCTTC.

The chain combines TRBV6-5 with TRBJ1-6, with 7 bases that match TRBD1. In germline, CDR1 is MNHEY, CDR2 SVGAGI. Trimming removed 8 bases from V and 4 bases from J; junction bases left unmatched: 5. This CDR3 region has 14 residues. The CDR3 reads CASAGGQYNSPLHF. CDR3 coding DNA: TGTGCCAGCGCTGGGGGACAGTATAATTCACCCCTCCACTTT.

This rearrangement joins TRBV6-5 to TRBJ2-6; tentative D call: TRBD2 (5 bases). V lost 6 bases and J 4 bases, leaving 13 bases between the germline ends. The germline V gene has CDR1 MNHEY and CDR2 SVGAGI. This CDR3 contains 15 residues. Written as DNA, the CDR3 is TGTGCCAGCAGCCAACGGGGTTCCGGGGCCAACGTCCTGACTTTC. Its protein is CASSQRGSGANVLTF.

In this sample, this clone turned up once. This chain uses TRBV28 with TRBJ1-2; no clear D gene. V was shortened by 3 bases and J by 6 bases, with 11 bases between the two germline ends. Germline-derived CDR1 and CDR2 are MDHEN and SYDVKM. This CDR3 contains 13 residues. CDR3 bases: TGTGCCAGCAGTTTTGTCAGTCATCATGGCTACACCTTC. Its protein product is CASSFVSHHGYTF.